This T cell receptor (beta chain) came from a study of T cell repertoires in cytomegalovirus infection. TCRdb re-analysed the reads in MiXCR, keeping a single row per CDR3 protein. The data hold about 160,000 distinct CDR3 sequences, with less than 25% observed a single time. General study points: Based on cumulative public TCR beta family frequency, carriers of CMV plus the relevant HLA were identified.

This clonotype was seen a handful of times. No antigen is known for it. V gave up 3 bases and J gave up 3 bases; unmatched junction bases: 4. This CDR3 is built from 14 residues. Sequenced here: CD8+ T cells from cultured PBMCs, sampled from culture after CMV antigen stimulation. The clonotype originates from a human donor in good health (CMV status not recorded). Some clones in this sample may be carry-over from other donors' samples. The chain carries TRBV12-3 or TRBV12-4 and TRBJ2-5; 7 bases are a match to TRBD1. CDR3 nucleotides: TGTGCCAGCAGTTTCATCGGGACAGAAGAGACCCAGTACTTC. Its translation is CASSFIGTEETQYF.